The sequence of this T cell receptor beta chain was determined in a study of long-term antiretroviral therapy in people with HIV. V was trimmed by 2 bases and J by 4 bases, leaving 14 bases between them. The CDR3 is 15 amino acids. From germline, CDR1 is MNHNY and CDR2 SVGAGI (reference sequence). The study's findings and limits: Clones expanded before ART dominated the repertoire at all time points.

The immunoSEQ assay was v3.0, run at survey level. Only in-frame clones appear in the TCRdb table, and some are missing; sequencing was by immunoSEQ multiplex PCR. The repertoire has tens of thousands of clones, approximately 85% of them found once; the top ten carry 4.8%. Worth noting for this clone: Its matching antigen is unknown.

The source material was unsorted PBMCs, sampled 2.8 years before starting antiretroviral therapy. This clonotype was sampled from a woman younger than 45 with HIV. The J gene is TRBJ1-2, the V gene TRBV6-6; D perhaps matches TRBD1 (6 bases). CDR3 region: CASSYPQGSFYGYTF. The CDR3, as DNA: TGTGCCAGCAGTTACCCCCAGGGGAGCTTCTATGGCTACACCTTC.